What follows are 24 T cell receptor beta chains derived from one specimen sequenced in a study of TIL therapy for anti-PD-1-resistant metastatic lung cancer. The libraries were made with immunoSEQ v3. Libraries were prepared by immunoSEQ multiplex PCR; TCRdb keeps only in-frame clonotypes and omits some of them. The table includes about 52,000 clones, around 80% detected once. Time point of the sample: pre-treatment sample, taken before nivolumab and TIL therapy. This specimen was blood, taken at baseline. These receptors originate from a woman aged 30-79 years with non-small cell lung cancer.

This clone was seen only once. The gene calls are TRBV2 and TRBJ2-1, with D perhaps matching TRBD2 (6 bases). The CDR3 has 16 amino acids. With 4 bases removed from V and 0 bases from J, the gap between germline ends came to 13 bases. Germline CDR1 SNHLY, CDR2 FYNNEI. In nucleotides, the CDR3 is TGTGCCAGCAGTGGGAGCGGGCCGACCTCCTACAATGAGCAGTTCTTC. Residues: CASSGSGPTSYNEQFF. Full variable domain (rest looked up from reference TRBV2 and TRBJ2-1): EPEVTQTPSHQVTQMGQEVILRCVPISNHLYFYWYRQILGQKVEFLVSFYNNEISEKSEIFDDQFSVERPDGSNFTLKIRSTKLEDSAMYFCASSGSGPTSYNEQFFGPGTRLTVL.

This clone was seen a single time. The chain has TRBV5-4 and TRBJ2-6; perhaps TRBD2 as D (6 bases). V was shortened by 5 bases and J by 1 base, with 16 bases between the two germline ends. Germline V CDR1 and CDR2: SGHNT, YYREEE (reference sequence). The CDR3 covers 17 residues. CDR3 coding DNA: TGTGCCAGCAGGCGGGAAGGGGTCAAATCTGGGGCCAACGTCCTGACTTTC. Its protein is CASRREGVKSGANVLTF.

The chain uses TRBV29-1 and TRBJ2-3; 10 nucleotides align to TRBD1. The trim removed 1 base at V and 2 bases at J, leaving 3 bases unmatched. Germline loops: CDR1 SQVTM, CDR2 ANQGSEA. The CDR3 consists of 15 residues. CDR3 region: CSVEGDRGYTDTQYF. The CDR3 DNA follows: TGCAGCGTTGAAGGGGACAGGGGTTACACAGATACGCAGTATTTT.

The rearrangement uses TRBV19 and TRBJ2-3, with TRBD1 identical over 8 bases. Germline CDR1 reads LNHDA; CDR2 reads SQIVND (reference sequence). The junction had 5 bases not matched to a gene; V was cut back by 5 bases and J by 1 base. This CDR3 has 15 amino acids. CDR3 sequence (DNA): TGTGCCAGTAGTGCCAGGGGGCCTGGCACAGATACGCAGTATTTT. Amino acid sequence: CASSARGPGTDTQYF.

CDR3 amino acids: CASSFITPNDDSDYGYTF. CDR3 coding DNA: TGTGCCAGCAGCTTCATAACGCCAAACGATGACAGTGACTATGGCTACACCTTC. The rearrangement links TRBV13 to TRBJ1-2; D is perhaps TRBD1 (5 bases). The CDR3 contains 18 residues. Trimming took 3 bases from V and 3 from J, leaving 23 bases between them. Per the germline V gene, CDR1 is PRHDT and CDR2 is FYEKMQ (reference sequence). Together with reference TRBV13 and TRBJ1-2, the CDR3 gives the full variable domain: AAGVIQSPRHLIKEKRETATLKCYPIPRHDTVYWYQQGPGQDPQFLISFYEKMQSDKGSIPDRFSAQQFSDYHSELNMSSLELGDSALYFCASSFITPNDDSDYGYTFGSGTRLTVV.

The chain employs TRBV5-4 and TRBJ2-5; D not resolved. The CDR3 is 12 amino acids. Trimming took off 4 bases at V and 3 bases at J, with 7 bases between the two ends. Germline values: CDR1 SGHNT, CDR2 YYREEE (reference sequence). Here the CDR3 reads CASSPKEETQYF. CDR3 coding DNA: TGTGCCAGCAGCCCGAAAGAAGAGACCCAGTACTTC. Full variable domain (missing parts from reference TRBV5-4 and TRBJ2-5): ETGVTQSPTHLIKTRGQQVTLRCSSQSGHNTVSWYQQALGQGPQFIFQYYREEENGRGNFPPRFSGLQFPNYSSELNVNALELDDSALYLCASSPKEETQYFGPGTRLLVL.

This clone was observed a handful of times. The DNA for the CDR3 is TGTGCCTGGATTAGCGGGACAGGATCCTACGAGCAGTACTTC. It is translated as CAWISGTGSYEQYF. The J gene is TRBJ2-7, the V gene TRBV30; D might be TRBD1 or TRBD2, each matching 8 bases. V was trimmed by 4 bases and J by 1 base, leaving 14 bases between them. Germline-derived CDR1 and CDR2 are GTSNPN and SVGIG (reference sequence). The CDR3 is 14 residues long.

The V gene is TRBV29-1, the J gene TRBJ2-2; 9 nucleotides match TRBD1. CDR3 length: 14 residues. The germline V gene encodes CDR1 SQVTM and CDR2 ANQGSEA. Trimming removed 6 bases from V and 0 bases from J; junction bases left unmatched: 2. Here the CDR3 reads CSVGQGTNTGELFF. The DNA for the CDR3 is TGCAGCGTCGGACAGGGGACGAACACCGGGGAGCTGTTTTTT.

This clone was found once. This rearrangement joins TRBV4-1 to TRBJ2-3, with 14 bases lining up with TRBD2. CDR3 size: 20 residues. The ends lost 5 bases at V and 0 bases at J; junction bases unmatched: 13. Germline CDR1 MGHRA, CDR2 YSYEKL. The CDR3 DNA reads as TGCGCCAGCAGCACCCCCGGGACTAGCGGGAGTAAAACAAGCACAGATACGCAGTATTTT. The encoded protein is CASSTPGTSGSKTSTDTQYF.

V and J are TRBV9 and TRBJ2-5; D may match TRBD1 or TRBD2 (6 bases each). The CDR3 runs 15 residues. Trimming cost V 4 bases and J 4 bases, with 17 bases left between them. Germline CDR1 and CDR2: SGDLS and YYNGEE. For the CDR3, the DNA is TGTGCCAGCAGCCCCACCCCCGGGGGCGTAGAGACCCAGTACTTC. It encodes CASSPTPGGVETQYF.

In its sample, this clone was seen once. CDR3 sequence (DNA): TGCAGCGTGGTCGTGTGGGACAGAAATAACTATGGCTACACCTTC. Protein product: CSVVVWDRNNYGYTF. This chain links TRBV29-1 with TRBJ1-2; 7 positions match TRBD1. J gave up 1 base and V 6 bases, and 11 bases lay outside the gene matches. Germline CDR1 reads SQVTM; CDR2 reads ANQGSEA. This CDR3 is built from 15 residues.

This chain uses TRBV4-1 with TRBJ2-1; 9 nucleotides match TRBD1. J gave up 7 bases and V 4 bases, and 14 bases lay outside the gene matches. The CDR3 has 17 amino acids. Germline-derived CDR1 and CDR2 are MGHRA and YSYEKL. CDR3 DNA: TGCGCCAGCAGCCTATTAGGATTAGGGACAGGGCGTAATGAGCAGTTCTTC. Its protein is CASSLLGLGTGRNEQFF.

This chain connects TRBV28 to TRBJ2-7; 11 bases agree with TRBD1. Germline values: CDR1 MDHEN, CDR2 SYDVKM. V trimming: 6 bases; J trimming: 3 bases; junction bases outside the gene matches: 10. This CDR3 is 16 amino acids long. CDR3 region: CASSHLIGTGGYEQYF. The CDR3 DNA reads TGTGCCAGCAGCCACCTAATCGGGACAGGGGGCTACGAGCAGTACTTC.

This chain uses TRBV5-4 with TRBJ2-5; 7 bases are a match to TRBD1. The V segment lost 2 bases and the J segment 5 bases; nucleotides outside the gene matches: 9. Looked up from germline, CDR1 is SGHNT and CDR2 is YYREEE (reference sequence). CDR3 length: 15 amino acids. The CDR3 bases are TGTGCCAGCAGCTTCACAGGGGCAGTCGGCGAGACCCAGTACTTC. Its protein product is CASSFTGAVGETQYF.

The J gene is TRBJ2-1, the V gene TRBV7-3; 11 bases match TRBD2. CDR1 and CDR2 (germline): SGHTA, FQGTGA. This CDR3 has 15 residues. The J segment lost 13 bases and the V segment lost 1 base, leaving 9 bases of the junction unmatched. CDR3: CASSLNVAGGGKQFF. CDR3 nucleotides: TGTGCCAGCAGCTTAAACGTAGCGGGAGGGGGTAAACAGTTCTTC.

The rearrangement uses TRBV28 and TRBJ2-5; 8 nucleotides agree with TRBD2. This CDR3 contains 15 residues. The V gene's germline CDR1 is MDHEN and CDR2 SYDVKM. V was pared by 4 bases and J by 1 base, with 5 bases of the junction left unmatched. For the CDR3, the DNA is TGTGCCAGCAGTTCGTTAGCGGGAAGCCAAGAGACCCAGTACTTC. It specifies CASSSLAGSQETQYF.

V and J are TRBV11-2 and TRBJ2-3; D is undetermined. CDR1 is SGHAT, CDR2 FQNNGV, per germline. Trimming took 4 bases from V and 0 from J, leaving 11 bases between them. The CDR3 length is 15 residues. The CDR3: CASSSGRASTDTQYF. CDR3 DNA: TGTGCCAGCAGCTCCGGACGAGCTAGCACAGATACGCAGTATTTT.

A few counts support this clone. The chain couples TRBV5-4 to TRBJ1-1, with 7 bases lining up with TRBD1. V lost 2 bases to trimming and J lost 7 bases; unmatched junction nucleotides: 5. CDR1 is SGHNT, CDR2 YYREEE, per germline (reference sequence). This CDR3 spans 13 amino acids. The CDR3 protein is CASSLDRVGEAFF. CDR3 nucleotides: TGTGCCAGCAGCTTAGACAGGGTAGGTGAAGCTTTCTTT.

In this sample, this clone turned up once. This rearrangement joins TRBV5-1 to TRBJ2-1; tentatively, D is TRBD1 (6 bases). The germline gives CDR1 SGHRS, CDR2 YFSETQ. Trimming pared 4 bases from V and 5 bases from J, leaving 16 bases between. The CDR3 sequence is 15 residues long. The CDR3 region is CASSGGQFLHNEQFF. For the CDR3, the DNA is TGCGCCAGCAGCGGGGGACAATTTCTTCACAATGAGCAGTTCTTC.

This chain connects TRBV5-8 to TRBJ1-2; 8 nucleotides agree with TRBD1. The CDR3 consists of 15 residues. Germline CDR1 reads SGHTS; CDR2 reads YDEGEE. J gave up 2 bases and V 8 bases, and 11 bases lay outside the gene matches. The CDR3, as DNA: TGTGCCAGGGGACAGGAAATGTCGTTGAACTATGGCTACACCTTC. Amino acids: CARGQEMSLNYGYTF. The full variable domain, its missing parts supplied by reference TRBV5-8 and TRBJ1-2, is EAGVTQSPTHLIKTRGQQATLRCSPISGHTSVYWYQQALGLGLQFLLWYDEGEERNRGNFPPRFSGRQFPNYSSELNVNALELEDSALYLCARGQEMSLNYGYTFGSGTRLTVV.

V is TRBV9 and J is TRBJ2-7, with TRBD2 matching over 10 bases. V trimming: 0 bases; J trimming: 5 bases; junction bases outside the gene matches: 11. Germline-derived CDR1 and CDR2 are SGDLS and YYNGEE. The CDR3 has 17 amino acids. The CDR3 bases are TGTGCCAGCAGCGTAGGTCATAGCGGGGGGCCGGAGAACGAGCAGTACTTC. As protein: CASSVGHSGGPENEQYF. Based on the CDR3 plus reference TRBV9 and TRBJ2-7, the full variable domain is DSGVTQTPKHLITATGQRVTLRCSPRSGDLSVYWYQQSLDQGLQFLIQYYNGEERAKGNILERFSAQQFPDLHSELNLSSLELGDSALYFCASSVGHSGGPENEQYFGPGTRLTVT.

The genes are TRBV4-3 and TRBJ1-6, with 11 bases lining up with TRBD1. J gave up 1 base and V 4 bases, and 3 bases lay outside the gene matches. The CDR3 runs 17 residues. Germline CDR1 LGHNA, CDR2 YSLEER. The CDR3 region has the DNA TGCGCCAGCAGCCGCCGGGACAGGGGGTCCTATAATTCACCCCTCCACTTT. It specifies CASSRRDRGSYNSPLHF.

V and J are TRBV19 and TRBJ1-3; D call uncertain. V shed 7 bases and J shed 0 bases, with 16 bases lying between them. Looked up from germline, CDR1 is LNHDA and CDR2 is SQIVND (reference sequence). The CDR3 spans 16 residues. This CDR3 is CASTPGQAYSGNTIYF. CDR3 bases: TGTGCCAGTACTCCGGGTCAGGCCTACTCTGGAAACACCATATATTTT. Full variable domain (outside the CDR3, taken from reference TRBV19 and TRBJ1-3): DGGITQSPKYLFRKEGQNVTLSCEQNLNHDAMYWYRQDPGQGLRLIYYSQIVNDFQKGDIAEGYSVSREKKESFPLTVTSAQKNPTAFYLCASTPGQAYSGNTIYFGEGSWLTVV.

This clone was observed once. The V and J genes are TRBV7-6 and TRBJ2-2, with 8 bases fitting TRBD2. The germline V gene has CDR1 SGHVS and CDR2 FNYEAQ. The CDR3 consists of 14 residues. V lost 5 bases to trimming and J lost 4 bases; unmatched junction nucleotides: 3. CDR3: CASSPGGGTGELFF. The CDR3 nucleotides read TGTGCCAGCAGCCCGGGGGGGGGCACCGGGGAGCTGTTTTTT.